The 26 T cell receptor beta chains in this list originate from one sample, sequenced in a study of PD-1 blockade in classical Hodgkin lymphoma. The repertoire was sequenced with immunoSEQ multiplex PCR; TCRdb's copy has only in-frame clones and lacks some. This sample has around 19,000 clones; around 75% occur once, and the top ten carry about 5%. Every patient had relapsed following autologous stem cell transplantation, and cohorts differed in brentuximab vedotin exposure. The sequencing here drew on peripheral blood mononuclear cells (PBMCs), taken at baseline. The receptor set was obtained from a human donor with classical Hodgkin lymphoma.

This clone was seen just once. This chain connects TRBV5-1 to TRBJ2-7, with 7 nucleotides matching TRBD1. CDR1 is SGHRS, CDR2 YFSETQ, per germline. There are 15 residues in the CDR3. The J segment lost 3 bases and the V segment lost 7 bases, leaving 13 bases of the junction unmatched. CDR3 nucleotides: TGCGCCAGCCCGATTCTTATGACAGGGAACTACGAGCAGTACTTC. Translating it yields CASPILMTGNYEQYF.

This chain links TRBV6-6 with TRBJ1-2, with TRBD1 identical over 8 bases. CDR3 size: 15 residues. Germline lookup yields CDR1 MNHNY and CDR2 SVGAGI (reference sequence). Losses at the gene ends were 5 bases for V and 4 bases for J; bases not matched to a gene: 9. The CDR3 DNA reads TGTGCCAGCAGTCCGTCGACAGGGGTGGGCTATGGCTACACCTTC. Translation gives CASSPSTGVGYGYTF.

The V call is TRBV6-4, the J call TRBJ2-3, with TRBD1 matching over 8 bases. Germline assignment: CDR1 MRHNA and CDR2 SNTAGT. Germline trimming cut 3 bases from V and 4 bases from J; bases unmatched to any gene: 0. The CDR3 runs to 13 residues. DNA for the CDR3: TGTGCCAGCAGTGAACAGGGGGCAGATACGCAGTATTTT. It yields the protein CASSEQGADTQYF.

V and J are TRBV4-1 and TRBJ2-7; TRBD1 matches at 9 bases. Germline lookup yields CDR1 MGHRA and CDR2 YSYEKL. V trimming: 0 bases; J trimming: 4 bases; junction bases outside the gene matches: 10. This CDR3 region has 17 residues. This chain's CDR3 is CASSQEGVGQGRYEQYF. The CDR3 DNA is TGCGCCAGCAGCCAAGAGGGAGTAGGACAGGGGAGATACGAGCAGTACTTC.

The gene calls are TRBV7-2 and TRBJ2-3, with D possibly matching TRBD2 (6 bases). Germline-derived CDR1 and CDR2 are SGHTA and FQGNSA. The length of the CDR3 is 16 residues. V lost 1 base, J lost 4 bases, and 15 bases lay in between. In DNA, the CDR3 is TGTGCCAGCAGCTTAGGGGCGGGAAAGTTCGCAGATACGCAGTATTTT. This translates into CASSLGAGKFADTQYF.

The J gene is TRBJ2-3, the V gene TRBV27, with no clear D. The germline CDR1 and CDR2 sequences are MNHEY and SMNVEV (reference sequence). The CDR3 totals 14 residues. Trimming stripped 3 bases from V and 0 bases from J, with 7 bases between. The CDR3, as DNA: TGTGCCAGCAGTTTCTGGGCCAGCACAGATACGCAGTATTTT. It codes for CASSFWASTDTQYF.

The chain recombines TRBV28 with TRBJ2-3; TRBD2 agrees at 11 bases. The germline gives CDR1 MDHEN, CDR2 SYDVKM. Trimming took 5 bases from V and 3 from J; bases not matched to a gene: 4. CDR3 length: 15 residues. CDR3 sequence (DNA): TGTGCCAGCAGTCAGACTAGCGGGGTAACAGATACGCAGTATTTT. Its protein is CASSQTSGVTDTQYF.

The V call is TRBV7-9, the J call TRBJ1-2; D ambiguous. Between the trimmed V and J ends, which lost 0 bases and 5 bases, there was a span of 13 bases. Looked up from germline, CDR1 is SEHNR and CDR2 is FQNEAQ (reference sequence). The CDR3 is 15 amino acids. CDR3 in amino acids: CASSLAERPEYGYTF. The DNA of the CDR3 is TGTGCCAGCAGCTTAGCGGAACGCCCGGAATATGGCTACACCTTC.

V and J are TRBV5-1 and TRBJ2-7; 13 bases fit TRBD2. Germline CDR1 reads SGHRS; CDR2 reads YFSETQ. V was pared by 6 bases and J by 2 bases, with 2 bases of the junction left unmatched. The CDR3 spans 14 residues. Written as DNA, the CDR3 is TGCGCCAGCACGGGACTAGCGGGACCCTACGAGCAGTACTTC. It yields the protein CASTGLAGPYEQYF.

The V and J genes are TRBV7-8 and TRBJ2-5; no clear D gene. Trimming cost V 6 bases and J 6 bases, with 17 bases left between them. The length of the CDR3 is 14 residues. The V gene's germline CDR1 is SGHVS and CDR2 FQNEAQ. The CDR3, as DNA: TGTGCCAGCAGTTCCCCTGACGGAAAGAAGACCCAGTACTTC. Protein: CASSSPDGKKTQYF.

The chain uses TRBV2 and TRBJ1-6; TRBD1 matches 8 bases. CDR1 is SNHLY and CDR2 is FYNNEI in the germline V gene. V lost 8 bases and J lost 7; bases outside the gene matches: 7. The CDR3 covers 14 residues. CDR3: CASGLGQGNSPLHF. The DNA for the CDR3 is TGTGCCAGCGGGTTAGGACAGGGAAATTCACCCCTCCACTTT.

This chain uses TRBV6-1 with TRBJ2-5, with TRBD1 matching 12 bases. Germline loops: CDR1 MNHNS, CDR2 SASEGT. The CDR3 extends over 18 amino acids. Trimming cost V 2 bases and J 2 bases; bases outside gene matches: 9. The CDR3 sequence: CASSELTGQGARQETQYF. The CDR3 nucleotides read TGTGCCAGCAGTGAATTAACGGGACAGGGGGCCCGACAAGAGACCCAGTACTTC.

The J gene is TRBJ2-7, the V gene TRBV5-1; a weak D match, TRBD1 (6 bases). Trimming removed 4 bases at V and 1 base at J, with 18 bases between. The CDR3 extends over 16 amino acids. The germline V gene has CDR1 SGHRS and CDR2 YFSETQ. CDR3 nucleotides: TGCGCCAGCAGCACCTTCCGCCAGGGGTCATCCTACGAGCAGTACTTC. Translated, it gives CASSTFRQGSSYEQYF.

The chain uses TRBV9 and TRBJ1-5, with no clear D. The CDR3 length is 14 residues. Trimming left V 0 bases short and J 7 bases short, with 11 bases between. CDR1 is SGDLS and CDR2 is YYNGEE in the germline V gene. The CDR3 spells CASSVGQEGQPQHF. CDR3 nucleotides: TGTGCCAGCAGCGTAGGTCAGGAGGGCCAGCCCCAGCATTTT.

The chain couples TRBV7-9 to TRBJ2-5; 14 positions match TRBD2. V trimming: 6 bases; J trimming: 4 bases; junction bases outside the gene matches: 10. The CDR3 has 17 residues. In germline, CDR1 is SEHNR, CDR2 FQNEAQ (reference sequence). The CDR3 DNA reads TGTGCCAGCAGTCCCGGACTAGCGGGGGGACTAGGAGAGACCCAGTACTTC. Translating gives CASSPGLAGGLGETQYF.

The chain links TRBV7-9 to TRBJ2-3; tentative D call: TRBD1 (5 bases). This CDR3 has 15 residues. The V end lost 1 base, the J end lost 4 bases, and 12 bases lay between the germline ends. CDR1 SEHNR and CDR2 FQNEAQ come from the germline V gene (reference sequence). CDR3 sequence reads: CASSLDQGLADTQYF. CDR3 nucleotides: TGTGCCAGCAGCTTAGATCAGGGTTTGGCAGATACGCAGTATTTT.

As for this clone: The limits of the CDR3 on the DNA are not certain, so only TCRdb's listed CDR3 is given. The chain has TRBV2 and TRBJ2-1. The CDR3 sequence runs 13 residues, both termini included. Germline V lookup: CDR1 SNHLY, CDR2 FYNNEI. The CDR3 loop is CASSALWGIGSFF.

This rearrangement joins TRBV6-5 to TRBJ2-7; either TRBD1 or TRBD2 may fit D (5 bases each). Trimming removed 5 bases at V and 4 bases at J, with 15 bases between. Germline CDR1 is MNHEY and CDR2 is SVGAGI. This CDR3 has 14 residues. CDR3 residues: CASSRDLSGYEQYF. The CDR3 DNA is TGTGCCAGCAGTCGGGACCTATCCGGTTACGAGCAGTACTTC.

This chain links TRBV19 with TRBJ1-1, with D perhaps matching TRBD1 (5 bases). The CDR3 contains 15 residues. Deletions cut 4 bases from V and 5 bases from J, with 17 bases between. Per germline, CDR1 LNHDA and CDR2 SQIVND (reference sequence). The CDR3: CASSRGLQGGTEAFF. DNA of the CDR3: TGTGCCAGTAGTAGAGGGTTGCAGGGAGGGACTGAAGCTTTCTTT.

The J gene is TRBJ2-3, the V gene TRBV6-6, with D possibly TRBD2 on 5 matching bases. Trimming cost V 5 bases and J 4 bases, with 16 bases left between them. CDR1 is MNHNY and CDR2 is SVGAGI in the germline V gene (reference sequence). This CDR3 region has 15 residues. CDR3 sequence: CASSPLVEAADTQYF. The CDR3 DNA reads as TGTGCCAGCAGTCCTCTGGTGGAGGCGGCAGATACGCAGTATTTT.

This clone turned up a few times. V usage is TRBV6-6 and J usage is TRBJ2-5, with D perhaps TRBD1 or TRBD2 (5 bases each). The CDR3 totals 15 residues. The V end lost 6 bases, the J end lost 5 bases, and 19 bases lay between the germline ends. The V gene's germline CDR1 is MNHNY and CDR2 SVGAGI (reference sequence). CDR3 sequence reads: CASRDRDGLLETQYF. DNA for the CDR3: TGTGCCAGCAGGGACCGGGACGGCCTTTTGGAGACCCAGTACTTC.

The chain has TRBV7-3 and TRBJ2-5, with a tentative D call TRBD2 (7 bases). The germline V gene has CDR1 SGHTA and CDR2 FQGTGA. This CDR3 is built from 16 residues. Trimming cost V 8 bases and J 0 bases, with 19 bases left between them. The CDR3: CASLIGGARDQETQYF. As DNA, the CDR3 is TGTGCCAGCCTAATTGGGGGGGCGCGGGACCAAGAGACCCAGTACTTC.

The CDR3 loop is CASIPMEKIYEQYF. The DNA of the CDR3 is TGTGCCAGCATCCCAATGGAGAAAATTTACGAGCAGTACTTC. J is TRBJ2-7 and V is TRBV21-1; TRBD2, the table's D call, was not compared with the DNA. TRBV21-1 is given as a pseudogene. This CDR3 comprises 14 residues.

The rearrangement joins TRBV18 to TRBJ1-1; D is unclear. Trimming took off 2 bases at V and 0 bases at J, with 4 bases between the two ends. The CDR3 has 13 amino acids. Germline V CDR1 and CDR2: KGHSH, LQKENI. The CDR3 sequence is CASSPDMNTEAFF. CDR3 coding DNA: TGTGCCAGCTCACCAGATATGAACACTGAAGCTTTCTTT.

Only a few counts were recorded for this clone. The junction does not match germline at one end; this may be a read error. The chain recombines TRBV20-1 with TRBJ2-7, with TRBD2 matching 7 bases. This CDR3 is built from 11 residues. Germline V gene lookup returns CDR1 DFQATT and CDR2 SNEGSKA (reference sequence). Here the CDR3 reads CAGERAYEQYF. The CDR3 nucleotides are TGTGCGGGGGAGCGGGCCTACGAGCAGTACTTC.

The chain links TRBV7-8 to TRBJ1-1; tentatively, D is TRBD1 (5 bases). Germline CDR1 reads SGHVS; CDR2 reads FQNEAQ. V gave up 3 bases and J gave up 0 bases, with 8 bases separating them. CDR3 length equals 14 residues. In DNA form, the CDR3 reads TGTGCCAGCAGCTTTCCAGGGTTGAACACTGAAGCTTTCTTT. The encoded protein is CASSFPGLNTEAFF.